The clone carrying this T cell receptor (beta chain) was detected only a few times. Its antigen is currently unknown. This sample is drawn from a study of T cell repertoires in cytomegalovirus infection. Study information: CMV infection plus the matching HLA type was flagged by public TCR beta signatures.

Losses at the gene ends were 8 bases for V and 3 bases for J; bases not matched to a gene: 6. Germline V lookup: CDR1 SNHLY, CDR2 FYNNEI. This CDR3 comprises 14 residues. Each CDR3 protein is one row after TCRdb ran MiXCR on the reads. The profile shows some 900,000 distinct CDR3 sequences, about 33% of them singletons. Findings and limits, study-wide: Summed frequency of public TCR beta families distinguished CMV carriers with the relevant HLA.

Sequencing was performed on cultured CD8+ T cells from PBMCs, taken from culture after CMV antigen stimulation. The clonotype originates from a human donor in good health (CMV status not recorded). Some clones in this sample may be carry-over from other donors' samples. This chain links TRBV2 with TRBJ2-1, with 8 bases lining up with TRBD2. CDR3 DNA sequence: TGTGCCAGCCCCGGGGGGGCCTTCTACAATGAGCAGTTCTTC. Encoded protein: CASPGGAFYNEQFF.